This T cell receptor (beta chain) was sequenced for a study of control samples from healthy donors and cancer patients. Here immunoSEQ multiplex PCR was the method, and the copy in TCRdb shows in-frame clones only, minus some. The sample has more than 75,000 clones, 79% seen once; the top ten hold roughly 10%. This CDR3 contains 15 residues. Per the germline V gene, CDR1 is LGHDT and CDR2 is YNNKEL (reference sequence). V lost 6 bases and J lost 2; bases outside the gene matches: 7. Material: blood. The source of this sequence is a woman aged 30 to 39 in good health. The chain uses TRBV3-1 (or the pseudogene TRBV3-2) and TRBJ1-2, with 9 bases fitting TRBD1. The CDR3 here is CASSRQGVGNYGYTF. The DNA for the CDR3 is TGTGCCAGCAGTCGACAGGGGGTCGGAAACTATGGCTACACCTTC.